The 32 T cell receptor beta chains reported below all come from one sample, sequenced in a study of blood T cell repertoires in COVID-19. Sequencing used immunoSEQ multiplex PCR; TCRdb keeps in-frame clones, though not all of them. The sample includes approximately 290,000 clones, 70% to 90% of them seen just once. Sample: peripheral blood. These receptors were taken from a human donor with COVID-19, enrolled during active disease. The donor label of this sample is uncertain.

The rearrangement links TRBV6-5 to TRBJ2-7, with D perhaps matching TRBD1 (6 bases). Deletions cut 6 bases from V and 7 bases from J, with 16 bases between. Looked up from germline, CDR1 is MNHEY and CDR2 is SVGAGI. The length of the CDR3 is 13 residues. The CDR3 reads CASRARQGFEQYF. The CDR3 nucleotides read TGTGCCAGCAGGGCTCGGCAGGGGTTTGAGCAGTACTTC.

The chain uses TRBV5-1 and TRBJ2-3; 9 positions match TRBD2. V was pared by 4 bases and J by 4 bases, with 10 bases of the junction left unmatched. The CDR3 runs 16 residues. Per the germline V gene, CDR1 is SGHRS and CDR2 is YFSETQ. The CDR3 here is CASSTRREGRADTQYF. Here the CDR3 DNA reads TGCGCCAGCAGCACCCGGCGGGAGGGCCGGGCAGATACGCAGTATTTT.

The chain has TRBV3-1 (or the pseudogene TRBV3-2) and TRBJ2-6; D not certain. Germline V CDR1 and CDR2: LGHDT, YNNKEL (reference sequence). The V end lost 1 base, the J end lost 0 bases, and 7 bases lay between the germline ends. This CDR3 comprises 16 residues. CDR3 amino acids: CASSQGSGSGANVLTF. The CDR3 nucleotides read TGTGCCAGCAGCCAAGGTTCAGGCTCTGGGGCCAACGTCCTGACTTTC.

The chain is built from TRBV9 and TRBJ2-3; 11 nucleotides align to TRBD1. Trimming removed 3 bases from V and 3 bases from J; junction bases left unmatched: 9. CDR3 length: 17 amino acids. Germline lookup yields CDR1 SGDLS and CDR2 YYNGEE. The CDR3 nucleotides read TGTGCCAGCAGCGCACTTCTAGGGACAGGGGGAACAGATACGCAGTATTTT. As protein: CASSALLGTGGTDTQYF.

The chain couples TRBV6-5 to TRBJ1-3, with no clear D. The CDR3 runs to 13 residues. Looked up from germline, CDR1 is MNHEY and CDR2 is SVGAGI. Deletions cut 9 bases from V and 4 bases from J, with 13 bases between. CDR3 nucleotides: TGTGCCAGTACGGGAGTGGCGGGAAACACCATATATTTT. Its protein is CASTGVAGNTIYF.

This chain connects TRBV3-1 (or the pseudogene TRBV3-2) to TRBJ1-1, with D possibly matching TRBD1 (5 bases). Trimming shortened V by 2 bases and J by 9 bases, and 13 bases separated the two germline ends. The CDR3 consists of 13 residues. CDR1 is LGHDT, CDR2 YNNKEL, per germline (reference sequence). CDR3 protein: CASSQTGGPQAFF. The CDR3 DNA reads TGTGCCAGCAGCCAAACGGGGGGTCCCCAAGCTTTCTTT.

CDR3 amino acids: CASSLLGQGGQPQHF. The CDR3 coding sequence is TGTGCCAGCAGTTTACTTGGACAGGGCGGGCAGCCCCAGCATTTT. V gene TRBV28 combines with J gene TRBJ1-5, with 8 bases aligning to TRBD1. The CDR3 runs 15 residues. The J segment lost 7 bases and the V segment lost 2 bases, leaving 7 bases of the junction unmatched. Germline CDR1 and CDR2: MDHEN and SYDVKM.

Comment on this clone: This CDR3 is also generated by other DNA sequences in the sample. This sequence joins TRBV28 and TRBJ1-4, with D possibly being TRBD1 (5 bases). CDR1 MDHEN and CDR2 SYDVKM come from the germline V gene. The germline V and J ends were trimmed by 3 bases and 4 bases, with 6 bases remaining between them. This CDR3 contains 13 residues. The CDR3, as DNA: TGTGCCAGCAGTTTGGGGGGTAATGAAAAACTGTTTTTT. Protein: CASSLGGNEKLFF.

The rearrangement links TRBV29-1 to TRBJ2-1; unclear D gene. Per the germline V gene, CDR1 is SQVTM and CDR2 is ANQGSEA. The CDR3 spans 13 residues. V shed 3 bases and J shed 9 bases, with 15 bases lying between them. CDR3 region: CSVDPDLIGEQFF. CDR3 nucleotide sequence: TGCAGCGTTGATCCCGACTTGATAGGTGAGCAGTTCTTC.

This clone occurred once. The chain couples TRBV11-3 to TRBJ1-1; 8 nucleotides agree with TRBD1. The V and J ends lost 1 base and 2 bases, in that order; junction bases with no gene match: 6. Germline loops: CDR1 SGHNT, CDR2 YENEEA. This CDR3 has 16 amino acids. CDR3 in DNA: TGTGCCAGCAGCTTAGGGACAGGGAAGGGAAACACTGAAGCTTTCTTT. It specifies CASSLGTGKGNTEAFF.

J is TRBJ1-4 and V is TRBV28; D might be TRBD1 (5 bases). This CDR3 contains 13 residues. Trimming took 9 bases from V and 6 from J, leaving 14 bases between them. Germline V CDR1 and CDR2: MDHEN, SYDVKM. CDR3: CASRKQAYEKLFF. CDR3 nucleotides: TGTGCCAGTCGTAAACAGGCATATGAAAAACTGTTTTTT.

The chain links TRBV19 to TRBJ1-5; the match to TRBD1 covers 7 bases. This CDR3 comprises 14 residues. In germline, CDR1 is LNHDA, CDR2 SQIVND (reference sequence). Trimming took 5 bases from V and 4 from J; bases not matched to a gene: 5. As DNA, the CDR3 is TGTGCCAGTAGTGGATCGACAGGGAATCAGCCCCAGCATTTT. Protein product: CASSGSTGNQPQHF. Full variable domain (remainder filled in from reference TRBV19 and TRBJ1-5): DGGITQSPKYLFRKEGQNVTLSCEQNLNHDAMYWYRQDPGQGLRLIYYSQIVNDFQKGDIAEGYSVSREKKESFPLTVTSAQKNPTAFYLCASSGSTGNQPQHFGDGTRLSIL.

V and J are TRBV6-6 and TRBJ1-5; D is undetermined. The germline V and J ends were trimmed by 2 bases and 6 bases, with 8 bases remaining between them. Germline lookup yields CDR1 MNHNY and CDR2 SVGAGI (reference sequence). CDR3 length: 13 residues. CDR3 sequence: CASSYGSGQPQHF. The CDR3 DNA reads TGTGCCAGCAGTTACGGATCGGGTCAGCCCCAGCATTTT.

As concerns this clone: At one end, the junction sequence differs from germline, possibly due to a read error. The chain has TRBV6-5 and TRBJ2-3; weak D call: TRBD2 (6 bases). Looked up from germline, CDR1 is MNHEY and CDR2 is SVGAGI. The CDR3 contains 16 residues. The CDR3 protein is CASSNSGLANADTQYF. In DNA, the CDR3 is TGTGCCAGCAGTAACTCCGGGCTAGCGAACGCAGATACGCAGTATTTT.

This chain uses TRBV12-3 or TRBV12-4 with TRBJ1-2; weak D call: TRBD1 (5 bases). V lost 6 bases and J lost 4, with 12 bases in between. This CDR3 region has 13 residues. The CDR3: CASSPDRRYGYTF. CDR3 DNA: TGTGCCAGCAGCCCTGACAGACGCTATGGCTACACCTTC.

This clone was recorded only once. The chain joins TRBV27 to TRBJ2-1, with 8 nucleotides matching TRBD2. J was trimmed by 5 bases and V by 2 bases; bases with no gene match: 5. CDR3 length: 15 residues. Germline V lookup: CDR1 MNHEY, CDR2 SMNVEV (reference sequence). The CDR3 reads CASSLEGLDDNEQFF. CDR3 coding DNA: TGTGCCAGCAGTTTAGAGGGACTAGACGACAATGAGCAGTTCTTC.

The V call is TRBV2, the J call TRBJ2-1; TRBD2 matches at 10 bases. Germline CDR1 is SNHLY and CDR2 is FYNNEI. CDR3 length: 15 residues. With 7 bases clipped from V and 6 bases from J, the junction kept 9 bases outside the gene matches. The CDR3 here is CASTLLAGAGNEQFF. The CDR3 coding sequence is TGTGCCAGCACCCTCCTAGCGGGAGCAGGCAATGAGCAGTTCTTC.

The V gene is TRBV2, the J gene TRBJ1-4; D perhaps matches TRBD1 (6 bases). The CDR3 spans 17 residues. Germline-derived CDR1 and CDR2 are SNHLY and FYNNEI. Trimming took 6 bases from V and 0 from J, leaving 17 bases between them. The CDR3 bases are TGTGCCAGCAGCAAAGGACAGCTCGTTGCAACTAATGAAAAACTGTTTTTT. Protein: CASSKGQLVATNEKLFF.

V and J are TRBV5-1 and TRBJ2-7; TRBD1 matches 9 bases. Germline lookup yields CDR1 SGHRS and CDR2 YFSETQ. The CDR3 is 16 residues long. V lost 0 bases, J lost 6 bases, and 10 bases stayed unmatched. CDR3 sequence: CASSLEARTGVTEQYF. DNA of the CDR3: TGCGCCAGCAGCTTGGAGGCTCGGACAGGGGTTACCGAGCAGTACTTC.

This clone has only a few counts. This chain links TRBV29-1 with TRBJ2-1; TRBD2 matches at 8 bases. The CDR3 contains 17 residues. The V segment lost 4 bases and the J segment 6 bases; nucleotides outside the gene matches: 17. The germline CDR1 and CDR2 sequences are SQVTM and ANQGSEA. CDR3 region: CSVAVSLGSGVSNEQFF. The CDR3 region has the DNA TGCAGCGTTGCCGTTTCCCTTGGTAGCGGGGTAAGCAATGAGCAGTTCTTC.

The J gene is TRBJ2-7, the V gene TRBV14; possible D gene TRBD2, 6 bases. Trimming took 0 bases from V and 6 from J, leaving 15 bases between them. This CDR3 has 15 amino acids. The germline V gene encodes CDR1 SGHDN and CDR2 FVKESK. The CDR3 sequence: CASSQDVGTFSEQYF. As DNA, the CDR3 is TGTGCCAGCAGCCAAGATGTGGGGACTTTCTCCGAGCAGTACTTC.

This chain uses TRBV10-1 with TRBJ2-5; D is perhaps TRBD2 (5 bases). The CDR3 length is 12 residues. The V end lost 3 bases, the J end lost 7 bases, and 9 bases lay between the germline ends. Germline CDR1 is WNHNN and CDR2 is SYGVQD (reference sequence). The CDR3 DNA is TGCGCCAGCAGTGACCCCAGCGGGACCCAGTACTTC. Protein: CASSDPSGTQYF.

V is TRBV5-1 and J is TRBJ2-7; 8 nucleotides match TRBD2. With 4 bases clipped from V and 2 bases from J, the junction kept 8 bases outside the gene matches. CDR3 length equals 15 residues. The germline CDR1 and CDR2 sequences are SGHRS and YFSETQ. The DNA of the CDR3 is TGCGCCAGCAGCCTGGCCGTTAGCGGGGCCTACGAGCAGTACTTC. It specifies CASSLAVSGAYEQYF.

The chain carries TRBV5-4 and TRBJ1-2; D is possibly TRBD1 (6 bases). The CDR3 has 13 amino acids. The germline V and J ends were trimmed by 4 bases and 3 bases, with 10 bases remaining between them. CDR1 SGHNT and CDR2 YYREEE come from the germline V gene (reference sequence). The CDR3 sequence is CASSMTGYYGYTF. The CDR3 coding sequence is TGTGCCAGCAGCATGACAGGTTACTATGGCTACACCTTC.

The gene calls are TRBV19 and TRBJ1-1; D is unresolved. The V end was cut by 3 bases, the J end by 3 bases, with 11 bases between. In germline, CDR1 is LNHDA, CDR2 SQIVND (reference sequence). The CDR3 length is 14 residues. The CDR3: CASSMRKEYTEAFF. In nucleotides, the CDR3 is TGTGCCAGTAGTATGAGAAAGGAGTACACTGAAGCTTTCTTT.

The chain recombines TRBV7-2 with TRBJ2-1, with 12 bases aligning to TRBD2. This CDR3 contains 16 residues. Germline-derived CDR1 and CDR2 are SGHTA and FQGNSA. V gave up 5 bases and J gave up 12 bases; unmatched junction bases: 14. CDR3 DNA sequence: TGTGCCAGCAGCCGTGGGACTAGCGGGTATTCAGATCGGCAGTTCTTC. Translation gives CASSRGTSGYSDRQFF.

This rearrangement joins TRBV2 to TRBJ2-7; no clear D gene. Trimming removed 7 bases at V and 5 bases at J, with 15 bases between. The CDR3 is 13 amino acids. Germline V gives CDR1 SNHLY, CDR2 FYNNEI. CDR3 nucleotide sequence: TGTGCCAGCATGTTGCTAGACCGGAACGAGCAGTACTTC. Protein product: CASMLLDRNEQYF.

The CDR3 sequence: CASSLGTGDPRSSYEQYF. CDR3 DNA sequence: TGTGCCAGTAGCCTCGGGACAGGGGACCCTAGGAGCTCCTACGAGCAGTACTTC. V usage is TRBV19 and J usage is TRBJ2-7, with TRBD1 matching over 10 bases. Germline CDR1 is LNHDA and CDR2 is SQIVND (reference sequence). The CDR3 spans 18 residues. V lost 6 bases and J lost 0; bases outside the gene matches: 14.

The gene calls are TRBV28 and TRBJ1-4, with 9 bases aligning to TRBD1. V trimming: 2 bases; J trimming: 7 bases; junction bases outside the gene matches: 8. CDR1 is MDHEN, CDR2 SYDVKM, per germline. The CDR3 is 16 residues long. The CDR3 nucleotides are TGTGCCAGCAGTTTAGTTGGGACAGGGAGTTCTGAAAAACTGTTTTTT. Protein: CASSLVGTGSSEKLFF.

V and J are TRBV30 and TRBJ1-3, with D uncertain. The CDR3 length is 12 residues. Looked up from germline, CDR1 is GTSNPN and CDR2 is SVGIG (reference sequence). V was clipped by 4 bases and J by 2 bases, with 6 bases between them. The chain's CDR3 is CAWTMAGNTIYF. For the CDR3, the DNA is TGTGCCTGGACTATGGCTGGAAACACCATATATTTT.

The chain has TRBV5-1 and TRBJ2-1; 10 positions match TRBD1. Germline CDR1 and CDR2: SGHRS and YFSETQ. The CDR3 runs 17 residues. J was trimmed by 2 bases and V by 4 bases; bases with no gene match: 9. CDR3 nucleotide sequence: TGCGCCAGCAGCCCCTCGGGACAGGGGATAACCTACAATGAGCAGTTCTTC. This encodes CASSPSGQGITYNEQFF.

The chain employs TRBV2 and TRBJ1-6; D unclear. This CDR3 has 17 amino acids. The V and J ends lost 10 bases and 6 bases respectively, with 25 bases between them. Germline-derived CDR1 and CDR2 are SNHLY and FYNNEI. In DNA form, the CDR3 reads TGTGCCACCATCAGAAAGGCCGCGGCAGAACTTAATTCACCCCTCCACTTT. Its protein product is CATIRKAAAELNSPLHF. Together with reference TRBV2 and TRBJ1-6, the CDR3 gives the full variable domain: EPEVTQTPSHQVTQMGQEVILRCVPISNHLYFYWYRQILGQKVEFLVSFYNNEISEKSEIFDDQFSVERPDGSNFTLKIRSTKLEDSAMYFCATIRKAAAELNSPLHFGNGTRLTVT.